The 6 T cell receptor beta chains presented below share a single source sample, sequenced in a study of blood T cell repertoires in COVID-19. The table came from immunoSEQ multiplex PCR; TCRdb's copy has only in-frame clones and leaves some out. The data contain 260,000 or so clones, under 90% of them singletons. What was sequenced was peripheral blood. All receptors derive from a human donor in a cohort sampled during active COVID-19.

This chain links TRBV5-5 with TRBJ2-7; tentatively, D is TRBD2 (6 bases). Germline CDR1 reads SGHKS; CDR2 reads YYEKEE (reference sequence). V was cut by 0 bases and J by 3 bases, with 19 bases left in between. The CDR3 spans 17 residues. CDR3 amino acids: CASSLVGASGPLYEQYF. The CDR3 coding sequence is TGTGCCAGCAGCTTGGTTGGGGCCAGCGGGCCCCTCTACGAGCAGTACTTC.

The CDR3 spells CASSIWVRGQETQYF. In nucleotides, the CDR3 is TGTGCCAGTAGTATTTGGGTTAGGGGGCAAGAGACCCAGTACTTC. The genes are TRBV19 and TRBJ2-5, with D tentatively TRBD1 (6 bases). The V end was cut by 3 bases, the J end by 2 bases, with 13 bases between. Germline assignment: CDR1 LNHDA and CDR2 SQIVND (reference sequence). The CDR3 covers 15 residues.

The chain couples TRBV4-2 to TRBJ2-3, with D possibly being TRBD1 (5 bases). This CDR3 has 15 amino acids. The germline V gene has CDR1 LGHNA and CDR2 YNFKEQ. The V and J ends lost 0 bases and 2 bases respectively, with 9 bases between them. The CDR3 DNA reads as TGTGCCAGCAGCCAAGATTCCAGGGCCACAGATACGCAGTATTTT. Translating it yields CASSQDSRATDTQYF.

J is TRBJ1-2 and V is TRBV5-8; unclear D gene. The germline CDR1 and CDR2 sequences are SGHTS and YDEGEE. This CDR3 spans 15 amino acids. The V gene lost 6 bases and the J gene lost 4 bases, with 19 bases spanning the gap. Here the CDR3 DNA reads TGTGCCAGCACCCCGGGGAGAGGGAGCGGCTATGGCTACACCTTC. Amino acid sequence: CASTPGRGSGYGYTF.

Regarding this clone: Different DNA sequences within this sample yield the same CDR3. The CDR3 DNA reads TGTGCCAGCAGCTTAGGACTAGCAGCCTACGAGCAGTACTTC. It translates to CASSLGLAAYEQYF. V and J are TRBV7-2 and TRBJ2-7, with 7 bases aligning to TRBD2. CDR3 length equals 14 residues. Trimming took 1 base from V and 2 from J; bases not matched to a gene: 2. Germline V CDR1 and CDR2: SGHTA, FQGNSA.

The rearrangement joins TRBV7-3 to TRBJ2-7; 16 bases are a match to TRBD2. The CDR3 is 17 residues long. The V segment lost 2 bases and the J segment 5 bases; nucleotides outside the gene matches: 6. Germline CDR1 and CDR2: SGHTA and FQGTGA. The CDR3 loop reads CASSLGGTSGRAHEQYF. The CDR3 coding sequence is TGTGCCAGCAGCTTAGGGGGGACTAGCGGGAGGGCCCACGAGCAGTACTTC. The full variable domain, rest sourced from reference TRBV7-3 and TRBJ2-7, is GAGVSQTPSNKVTEKGKYVELRCDPISGHTALYWYRQSLGQGPEFLIYFQGTGAADDSGLPNDRFFAVRPEGSVSTLKIQRTERGDSAVYLCASSLGGTSGRAHEQYFGPGTRLTVT.